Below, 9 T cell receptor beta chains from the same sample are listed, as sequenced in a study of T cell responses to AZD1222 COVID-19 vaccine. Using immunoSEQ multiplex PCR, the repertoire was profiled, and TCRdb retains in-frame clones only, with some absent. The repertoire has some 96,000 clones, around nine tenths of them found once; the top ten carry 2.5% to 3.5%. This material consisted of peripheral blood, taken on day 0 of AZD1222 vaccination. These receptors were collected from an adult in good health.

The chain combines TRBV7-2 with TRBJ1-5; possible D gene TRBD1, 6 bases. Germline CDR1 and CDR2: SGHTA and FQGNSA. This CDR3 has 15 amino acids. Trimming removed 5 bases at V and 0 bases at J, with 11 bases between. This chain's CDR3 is CASSPQGGSNQPQHF. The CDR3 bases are TGTGCCAGCAGCCCGCAAGGGGGTAGCAATCAGCCCCAGCATTTT.

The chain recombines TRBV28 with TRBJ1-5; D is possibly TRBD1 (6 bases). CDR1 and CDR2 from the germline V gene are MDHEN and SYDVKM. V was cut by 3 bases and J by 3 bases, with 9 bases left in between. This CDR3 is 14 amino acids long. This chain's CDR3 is CASSFRQVNQPQHF. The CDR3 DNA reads TGTGCCAGCAGTTTTCGACAGGTCAATCAGCCCCAGCATTTT.

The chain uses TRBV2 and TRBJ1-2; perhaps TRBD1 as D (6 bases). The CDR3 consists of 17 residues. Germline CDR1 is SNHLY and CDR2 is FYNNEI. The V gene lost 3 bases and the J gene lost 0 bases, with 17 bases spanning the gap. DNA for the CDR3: TGTGCCAGCAGTGACGGGGGGGCTACCCTAGCTAACTATGGCTACACCTTC. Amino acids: CASSDGGATLANYGYTF.

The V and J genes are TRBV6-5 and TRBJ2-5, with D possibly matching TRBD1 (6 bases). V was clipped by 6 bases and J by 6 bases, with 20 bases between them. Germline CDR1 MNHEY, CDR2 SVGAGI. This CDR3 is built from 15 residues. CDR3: CASSPPAGQGKTQYF. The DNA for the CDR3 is TGTGCCAGCAGCCCCCCTGCAGGGCAGGGGAAGACCCAGTACTTC.

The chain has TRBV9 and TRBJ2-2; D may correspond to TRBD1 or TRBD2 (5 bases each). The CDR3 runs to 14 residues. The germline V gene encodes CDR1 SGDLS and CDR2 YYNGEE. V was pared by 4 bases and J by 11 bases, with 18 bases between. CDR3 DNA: TGTGCCAGCAGCCCAACCGGGACCCCGGCAGAGCTGTTTTTT. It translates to CASSPTGTPAELFF. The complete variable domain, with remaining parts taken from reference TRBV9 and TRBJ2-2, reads DSGVTQTPKHLITATGQRVTLRCSPRSGDLSVYWYQQSLDQGLQFLIQYYNGEERAKGNILERFSAQQFPDLHSELNLSSLELGDSALYFCASSPTGTPAELFFGEGSRLTVL.

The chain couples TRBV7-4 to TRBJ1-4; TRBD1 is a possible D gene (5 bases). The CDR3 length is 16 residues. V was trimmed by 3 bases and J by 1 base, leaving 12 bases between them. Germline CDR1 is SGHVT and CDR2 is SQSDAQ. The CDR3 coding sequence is TGTGCCAGCAGCTTCGGGCCCCAGGGAACTAATGAAAAACTGTTTTTT. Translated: CASSFGPQGTNEKLFF.

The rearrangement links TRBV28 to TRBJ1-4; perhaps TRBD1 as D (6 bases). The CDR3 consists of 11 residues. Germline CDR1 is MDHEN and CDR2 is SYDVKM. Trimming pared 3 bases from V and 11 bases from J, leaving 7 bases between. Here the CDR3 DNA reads TGTGCCAGCAGTTTTCAGGGGAAACTGTTTTTT. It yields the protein CASSFQGKLFF.

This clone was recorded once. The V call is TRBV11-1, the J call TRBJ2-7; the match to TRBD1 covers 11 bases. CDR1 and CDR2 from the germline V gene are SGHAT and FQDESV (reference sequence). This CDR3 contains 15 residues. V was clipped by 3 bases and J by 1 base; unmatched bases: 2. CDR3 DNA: TGTGCCAGCAGCTTCGGGACAGGGGGTTCCTACGAGCAGTACTTC. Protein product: CASSFGTGGSYEQYF.

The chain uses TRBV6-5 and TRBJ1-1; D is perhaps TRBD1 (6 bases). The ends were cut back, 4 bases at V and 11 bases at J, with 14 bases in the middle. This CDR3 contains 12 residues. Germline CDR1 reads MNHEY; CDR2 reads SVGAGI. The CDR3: CASSFRGSEAFF. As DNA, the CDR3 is TGTGCCAGCAGTTTCAGGGGATCGGAGGCTTTCTTT.